This is a list of T cell receptor beta chains from one sample in a study of T cell clones after liver transplantation. TCRdb's copy holds only in-frame clones and misses some; the assay was immunoSEQ multiplex PCR. The sample carries 8,500 to 10,000 clones, around 80% recorded once. The specimen comprised CD8+ T cells from blood, sampled at the 22-month timepoint. These receptors originate from a human patient who received a liver transplant. Some of the T cells might come from the graft donor. Both conserved end residues are part of each CDR3. Fields, in order: V gene, J gene, D gene, clone size, CDR3 DNA, CDR3 protein. A D gene is named only where the DNA matches it firmly. Clone size, where shown, is once, few, many, or a class for clones that have expanded.

v_call: TRBV27
j_call: TRBJ2-7
d_call: TRBD2
clone_size: .
cdr3_nt: TGTGCCAGCACCATTAGCGGGGGGTCACCCTACGAGCAGTACTTC
cdr3_aa: CASTISGGSPYEQYF

v_call: TRBV27
j_call: TRBJ2-7
d_call: .
clone_size: .
cdr3_nt: TGTGCCAGCAGTTTTACAGGGTTGCACGAGCAGTACTTC
cdr3_aa: CASSFTGLHEQYF

v_call: TRBV2
j_call: TRBJ2-7
d_call: .
clone_size: .
cdr3_nt: TGTGCCAGCCAGCCCTTCTCAGGGGAATCCTACGAGCAGTACTTC
cdr3_aa: CASQPFSGESYEQYF

v_call: TRBV4-1
j_call: TRBJ1-2
d_call: TRBD1
clone_size: .
cdr3_nt: TGCGCCAGCAGCCAAGATTCGACAGGGGGCTATGGCTACACCTTC
cdr3_aa: CASSQDSTGGYGYTF

v_call: TRBV6-1
j_call: TRBJ1-1
d_call: TRBD1
clone_size: .
cdr3_nt: TGTGCCAGTCTTATGGGACAGGGTCCCCCTGAAGCTTTCTTT
cdr3_aa: CASLMGQGPPEAFF

v_call: TRBV5-6
j_call: TRBJ1-1
d_call: .
clone_size: .
cdr3_nt: TGTGCCAGCAGGTTGGGTCCGGACATAACCACTGAAGCTTTCTTT
cdr3_aa: CASRLGPDITTEAFF

v_call: TRBV18
j_call: TRBJ1-1
d_call: .
clone_size: .
cdr3_nt: TGTGCCAGCTCACTTTCGGGGGGGGCGGTGGACACTGAAGCTTTCTTT
cdr3_aa: CASSLSGGAVDTEAFF

v_call: TRBV6-1
j_call: TRBJ2-7
d_call: .
clone_size: few
cdr3_nt: TGTGCCAGCACCATCAGGACAGCCTACGAGCAGTACTTC
cdr3_aa: CASTIRTAYEQYF

v_call: TRBV20-1
j_call: TRBJ2-1
d_call: .
clone_size: .
cdr3_nt: TGCAGTGCTAGCCTCGTTGAGCAGTTCTTC
cdr3_aa: CSASLVEQFF

v_call: TRBV6-4
j_call: TRBJ2-3
d_call: TRBD2
clone_size: .
cdr3_nt: TGTGCCAGCAGTGAAACGCCGGGGGGGTCGACAGATACGCAGTATTTT
cdr3_aa: CASSETPGGSTDTQYF